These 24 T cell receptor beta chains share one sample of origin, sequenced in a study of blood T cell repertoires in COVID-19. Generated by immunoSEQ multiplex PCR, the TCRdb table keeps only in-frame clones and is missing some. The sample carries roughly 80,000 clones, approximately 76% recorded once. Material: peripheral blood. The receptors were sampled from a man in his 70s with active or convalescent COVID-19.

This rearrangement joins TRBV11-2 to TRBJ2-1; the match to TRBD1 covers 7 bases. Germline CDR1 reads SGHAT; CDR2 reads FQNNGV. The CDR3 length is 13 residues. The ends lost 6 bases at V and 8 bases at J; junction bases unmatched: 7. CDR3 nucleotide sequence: TGTGCCAGCAGAAACAGGGGAGTCGATGAGCAGTTCTTC. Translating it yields CASRNRGVDEQFF.

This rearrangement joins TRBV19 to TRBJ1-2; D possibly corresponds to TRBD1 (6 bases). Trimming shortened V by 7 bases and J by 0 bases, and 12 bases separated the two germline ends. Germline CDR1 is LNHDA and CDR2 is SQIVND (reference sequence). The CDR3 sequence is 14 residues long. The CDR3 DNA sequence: TGTGCCAGTACTAGCCGGACAGCTAACTATGGCTACACCTTC. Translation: CASTSRTANYGYTF.

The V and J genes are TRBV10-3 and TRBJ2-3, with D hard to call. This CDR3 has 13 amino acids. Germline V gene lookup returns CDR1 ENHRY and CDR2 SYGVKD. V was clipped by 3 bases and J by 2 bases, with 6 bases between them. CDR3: CAISERVTDTQYF. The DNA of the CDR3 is TGTGCCATCAGTGAACGGGTCACAGATACGCAGTATTTT.

For the CDR3, the DNA is TGTGCCATTAGGGGCGGAAATAATTCACCCCTCCACTTT. Translated: CAIRGGNNSPLHF. The chain couples TRBV28 to TRBJ1-6, with a tentative D call TRBD1 (5 bases). This CDR3 is 13 amino acids long. In germline, CDR1 is MDHEN, CDR2 SYDVKM. With 10 bases removed from V and 5 bases from J, the gap between germline ends came to 12 bases.

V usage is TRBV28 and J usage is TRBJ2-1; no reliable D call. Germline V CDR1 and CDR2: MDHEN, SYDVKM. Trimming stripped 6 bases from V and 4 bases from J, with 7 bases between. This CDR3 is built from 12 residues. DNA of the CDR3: TGTGCCAGCAGCCTAGAATACAATGAGCAGTTCTTC. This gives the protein CASSLEYNEQFF.

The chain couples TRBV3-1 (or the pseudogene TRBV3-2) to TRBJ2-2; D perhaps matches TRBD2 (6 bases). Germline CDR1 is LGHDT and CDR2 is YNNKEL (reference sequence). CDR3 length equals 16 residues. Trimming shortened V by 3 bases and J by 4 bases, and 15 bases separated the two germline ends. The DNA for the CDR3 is TGTGCCAGCAGCCAGACTAGGTCGCTCAGCACCGGGGAGCTGTTTTTT. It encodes CASSQTRSLSTGELFF.

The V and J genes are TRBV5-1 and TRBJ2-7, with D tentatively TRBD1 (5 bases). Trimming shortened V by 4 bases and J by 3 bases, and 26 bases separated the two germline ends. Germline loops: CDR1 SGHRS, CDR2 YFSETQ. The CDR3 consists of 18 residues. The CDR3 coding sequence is TGCGCCAGCAGCCCTACTTATGACAGCCCTACAAGCAACTACGAGCAGTACTTC. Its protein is CASSPTYDSPTSNYEQYF.

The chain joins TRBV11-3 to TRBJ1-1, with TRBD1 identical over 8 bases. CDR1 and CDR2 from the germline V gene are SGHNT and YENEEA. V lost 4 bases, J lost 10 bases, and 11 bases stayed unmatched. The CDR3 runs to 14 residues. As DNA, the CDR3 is TGTGCCAGCAGCTCGACCTCAACACAGGGGGGAGCTTTCTTT. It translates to CASSSTSTQGGAFF.

CDR3 nucleotides: TGTGCCTGGAGTTACAACTACGAGCAGTACTTC. Its protein is CAWSYNYEQYF. V is TRBV30 and J is TRBJ2-7; D gene uncertain. The CDR3 consists of 11 residues. Trimming removed 2 bases at V and 3 bases at J, with 5 bases between. Germline V gene data show CDR1 as GTSNPN and CDR2 as SVGIG (reference sequence).

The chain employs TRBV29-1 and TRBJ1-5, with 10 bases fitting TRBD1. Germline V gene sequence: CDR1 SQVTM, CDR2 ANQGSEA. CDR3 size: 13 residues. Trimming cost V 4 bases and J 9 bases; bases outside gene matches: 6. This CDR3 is CSVGQGADGPQHF. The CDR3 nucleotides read TGCAGCGTTGGACAGGGGGCGGATGGGCCCCAGCATTTT.

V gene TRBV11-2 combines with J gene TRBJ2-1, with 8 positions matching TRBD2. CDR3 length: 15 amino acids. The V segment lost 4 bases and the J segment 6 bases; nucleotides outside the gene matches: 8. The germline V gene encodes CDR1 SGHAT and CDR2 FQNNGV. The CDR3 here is CASSSDGTSFNEQFF. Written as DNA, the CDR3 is TGTGCCAGCAGCTCCGACGGGACTAGTTTCAATGAGCAGTTCTTC.

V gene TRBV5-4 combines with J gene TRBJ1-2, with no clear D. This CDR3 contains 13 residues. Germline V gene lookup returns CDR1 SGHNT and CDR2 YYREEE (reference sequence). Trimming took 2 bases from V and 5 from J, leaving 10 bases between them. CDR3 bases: TGTGCCAGCAGCTTTCCCCGCGGGTATGGCTACACCTTC. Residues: CASSFPRGYGYTF.

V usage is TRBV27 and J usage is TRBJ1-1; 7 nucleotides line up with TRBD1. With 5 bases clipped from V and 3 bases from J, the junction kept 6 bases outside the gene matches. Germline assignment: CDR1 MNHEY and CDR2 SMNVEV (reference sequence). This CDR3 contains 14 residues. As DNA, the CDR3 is TGTGCCAGCAGTCTCTCCAGGGGGTACACTGAAGCTTTCTTT. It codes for CASSLSRGYTEAFF.

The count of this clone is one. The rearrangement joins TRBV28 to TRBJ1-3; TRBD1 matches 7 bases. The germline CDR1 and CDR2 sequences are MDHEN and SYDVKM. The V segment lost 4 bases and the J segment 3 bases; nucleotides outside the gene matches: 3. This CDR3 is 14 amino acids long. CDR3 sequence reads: CASSSGQHGNTIYF. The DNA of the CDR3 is TGTGCCAGCAGTTCGGGACAGCATGGAAACACCATATATTTT.

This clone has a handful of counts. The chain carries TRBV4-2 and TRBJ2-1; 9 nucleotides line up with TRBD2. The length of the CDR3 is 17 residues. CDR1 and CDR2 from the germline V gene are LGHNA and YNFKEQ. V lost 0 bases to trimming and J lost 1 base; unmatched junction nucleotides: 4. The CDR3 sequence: CASSQDPAGGSYNEQFF. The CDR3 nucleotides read TGTGCCAGCAGCCAAGATCCGGCGGGAGGGTCCTACAATGAGCAGTTCTTC.

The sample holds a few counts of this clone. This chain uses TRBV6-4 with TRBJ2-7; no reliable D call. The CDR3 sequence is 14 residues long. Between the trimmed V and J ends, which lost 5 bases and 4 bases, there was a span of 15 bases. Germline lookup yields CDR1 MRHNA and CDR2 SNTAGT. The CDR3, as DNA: TGTGCCAGCAGTCCCGAGGCAACCCATTACGAGCAGTACTTC. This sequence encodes CASSPEATHYEQYF.

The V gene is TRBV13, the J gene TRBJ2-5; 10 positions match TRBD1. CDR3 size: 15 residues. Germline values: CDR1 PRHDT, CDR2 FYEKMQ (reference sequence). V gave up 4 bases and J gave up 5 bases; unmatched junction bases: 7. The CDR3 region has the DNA TGTGCCAGCAGCTCACGGGGACAGGGGAAGGAGACCCAGTACTTC. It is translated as CASSSRGQGKETQYF.

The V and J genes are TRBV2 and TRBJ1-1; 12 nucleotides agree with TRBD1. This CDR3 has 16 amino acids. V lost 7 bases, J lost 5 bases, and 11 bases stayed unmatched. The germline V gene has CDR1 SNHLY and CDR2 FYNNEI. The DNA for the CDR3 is TGTGCCAGCAAAATAGGGACAGGGGGCTCAGCGACTGAAGCTTTCTTT. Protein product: CASKIGTGGSATEAFF.

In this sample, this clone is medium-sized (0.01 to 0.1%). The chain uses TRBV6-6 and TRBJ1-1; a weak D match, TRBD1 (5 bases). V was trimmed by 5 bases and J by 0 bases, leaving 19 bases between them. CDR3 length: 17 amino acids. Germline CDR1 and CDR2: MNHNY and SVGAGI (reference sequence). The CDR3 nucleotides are TGTGCCAGCAGTCCCCGGGGGGGTACCCTGATGAACACTGAAGCTTTCTTT. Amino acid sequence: CASSPRGGTLMNTEAFF.

The CDR3 bases are TGTGCCAGCGGCGAGGACAGCCTATTGACTGAAGCTTTCTTT. It encodes CASGEDSLLTEAFF. The chain combines TRBV28 with TRBJ1-1, with a tentative D call TRBD1 (6 bases). Germline V gene data show CDR1 as MDHEN and CDR2 as SYDVKM. This CDR3 contains 14 residues. Deletions cut 8 bases from V and 5 bases from J, with 18 bases between.

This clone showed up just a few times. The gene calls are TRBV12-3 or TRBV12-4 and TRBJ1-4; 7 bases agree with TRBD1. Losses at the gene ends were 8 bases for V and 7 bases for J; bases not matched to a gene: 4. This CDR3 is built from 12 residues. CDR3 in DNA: TGTGCCAGCGGCAGGGGGTTTGAAAAACTGTTTTTT. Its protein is CASGRGFEKLFF.

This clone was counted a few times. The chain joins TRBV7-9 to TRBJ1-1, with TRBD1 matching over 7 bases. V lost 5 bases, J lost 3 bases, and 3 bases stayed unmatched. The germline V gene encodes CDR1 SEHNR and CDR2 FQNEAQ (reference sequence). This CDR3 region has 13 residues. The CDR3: CASSQGDYTEAFF. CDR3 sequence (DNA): TGTGCCAGCAGCCAGGGGGATTACACTGAAGCTTTCTTT.

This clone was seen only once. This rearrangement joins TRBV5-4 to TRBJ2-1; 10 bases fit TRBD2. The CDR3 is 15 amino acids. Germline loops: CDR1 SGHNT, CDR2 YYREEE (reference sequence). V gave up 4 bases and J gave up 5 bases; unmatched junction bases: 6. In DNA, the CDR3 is TGTGCCAGCAGCCTTCTAGCGGGGGCCGACAATGAGCAGTTCTTC. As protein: CASSLLAGADNEQFF.

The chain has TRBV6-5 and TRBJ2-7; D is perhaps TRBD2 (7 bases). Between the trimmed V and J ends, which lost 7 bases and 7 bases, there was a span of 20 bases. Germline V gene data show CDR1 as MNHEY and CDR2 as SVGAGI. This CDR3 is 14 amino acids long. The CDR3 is CASTNARGAREQYF. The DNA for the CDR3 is TGTGCCAGCACCAACGCCCGGGGGGCAAGAGAGCAGTACTTC.